This entry describes one T cell receptor (beta chain). The sample is drawn from a study of shared clonotypes between healthy human individuals. On the study more broadly: Each donor's CD8 memory used one plate, CD8 naive two, each CD4 subset three.

Each replicate PCR on the sorted subsets used approximately 200 ng DNA (roughly 32,000 T cell genomes). Repertoires were generated with immunoSEQ multiplex PCR, while TCRdb's copy carries only in-frame clones and drops some. The sample lists 2 million or so clones, 85% to 95% occurring once. Donors comprised healthy HIV-negative adults lacking recent acute infections or vaccinations. With V trimmed by 8 bases and J by 2 bases, 11 bases remained unmatched. The CDR3 extends over 15 amino acids. Germline V gene sequence: CDR1 SGHAT, CDR2 FQNNGV. The clonotype was recovered from a man aged 18-30 years in good health. The chain recombines TRBV11-2 with TRBJ1-2; 7 bases are shared with TRBD1. The specimen sequenced was naive CD4+ T cells sorted from blood. The sample's subset: CD45RA+ positively selected. The DNA for the CDR3 is TGTGCCAGCTTTGAACAGGGGAGGGGGAACTATGGCTACACCTTC. Its protein product is CASFEQGRGNYGYTF.